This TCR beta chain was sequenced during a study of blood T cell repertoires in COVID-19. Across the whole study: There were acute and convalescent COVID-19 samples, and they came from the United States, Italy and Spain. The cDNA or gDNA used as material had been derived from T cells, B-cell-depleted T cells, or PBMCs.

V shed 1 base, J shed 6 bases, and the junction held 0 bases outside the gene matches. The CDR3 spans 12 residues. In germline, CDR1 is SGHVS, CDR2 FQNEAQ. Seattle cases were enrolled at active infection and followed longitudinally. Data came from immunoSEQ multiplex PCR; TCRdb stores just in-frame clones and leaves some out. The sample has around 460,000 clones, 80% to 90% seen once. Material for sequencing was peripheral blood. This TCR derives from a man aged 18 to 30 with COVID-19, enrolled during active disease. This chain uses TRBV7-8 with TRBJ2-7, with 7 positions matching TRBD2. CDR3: CASSLGEGEQYF. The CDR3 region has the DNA TGTGCCAGCAGCTTAGGGGAGGGCGAGCAGTACTTC.